Sequencing of this TCR beta chain was carried out in a study of blood T cell repertoires in COVID-19 (dated by TCRdb to 2020 to 2022). Background for the entire study: Collaborator samples came from the United States, Italy and Spain and covered acute and convalescent phases of COVID-19. The material from the prospective study consisted of cDNA or gDNA derived from T cells, B-cell-depleted T cells, or PBMCs. Deeply sampled blood TCRbeta repertoires from subjects exposed to, actively infected with, or recovered from COVID-19 were included in the dataset. The repertoires were released in a freely available public database meant as a resource for research on the immune response to SARS-CoV-2. Samples came from the ongoing ImmuneRACE study (first 160 participants) plus 1,254 subjects from 6 global collaborators. The sample metadata nearly always contained a de-identified subject ID, COVID-19 status, age in years and sex. Where HLA class I and class II types were available, the types were taken from metadata supplied by the sample provider, not from assay-based typing. Results and caveats for the whole study, not just this receptor: How much clinical and demographic metadata was included differed by source and by participant, and the metadata was provided uncurated.

The immunoSEQ Assay, a bias-controlled multiplex PCR, was used to amplify TCRbeta CDR3 regions from genomic DNA. In the paper's pipeline: The number of nucleated cells in each sample was estimated by amplification of reference gene primers within the assay. To quantify the absolute abundance of each unique TCRbeta CDR3 rearrangement, sequence reads were collapsed and filtered. For each sample, productive Simpson clonality was calculated as the square root of Simpson's diversity index across productive rearrangements. Imported from immuneACCESS, the table was reduced by TCRdb to in-frame sequences with V and J called. These copies leave out some clones; in studies compared against another copy, an unresolved V gene accounts for under half, and the cause of the remainder is not known. That table is the source of V, J and clone size, and D and trimming were worked out from the DNA. This sample gives approximately 100,000 clones in total; approximately 84% of them show up just once. Less than 11% of the sample is taken by the ten largest.

The collaborating institutions used their own protocols to collect whole blood in K2EDTA tubes. For TCRbeta analysis, collaborator samples were shipped as frozen whole blood, as isolated PBMCs, or as DNA extracted from either sample type. Cut back by 5 bases and 4 bases, the V and J ends lie 14 bases apart. The germline V gene provides CDR1 SGHTA and CDR2 FQGTGA. The CDR3, from cysteine to phenylalanine, totals 14 residues. This entry keeps only the CDR3 DNA: 42 bases, framed from base 1. A remark on this clone: The antigen this receptor binds is unknown. No base quality values were provided; no much bigger clone lies one nucleotide off.

The sample comprised peripheral blood. The rearranged chain carries TRBV7-3 and TRBJ1-1; the D segment cannot be called with confidence. This sequence originates from a man aged 70-80 years with acute or convalescent COVID-19. The DNA reads as follows: TGTGCCAGCAGCCCCGGGAGTCCCGGCACTGAAGCTTTCTTT. It encodes CASSPGSPGTEAFF.